This paragraph reports one T cell receptor (beta chain). Its specificity is unknown. This sample stems from a study of T cell responses to AZD1222 COVID-19 vaccine. The repertoire was sequenced with immunoSEQ multiplex PCR; TCRdb's copy has only in-frame clones and lacks some. The repertoire holds about 84,000 clones, approximately 85% seen once, with around an eighth in the top ten. The germline V and J ends were trimmed by 0 bases and 0 bases, with 7 bases remaining between them. Germline V gene data show CDR1 as SGHTS and CDR2 as YDEGEE. The CDR3 runs to 15 residues. Study-wide points: Only 5 or 6 AZD1222 recipients were seropositive at baseline.

This clonotype originated in an adult who received the AZD1222 COVID-19 vaccine. The V and J genes are TRBV5-8 and TRBJ1-5, with a possible D match to TRBD1 (5 bases). The sample consisted of peripheral blood, taken 28 days after the second AZD1222 dose. In DNA form, the CDR3 reads TGTGCCAGCAGCTTGGGAGACAGTAGCAATCAGCCCCAGCATTTT. Translating it yields CASSLGDSSNQPQHF.